The 19 T cell receptor beta chains below all came from one sample that was sequenced in a study of CD8 T cells in ankylosing spondylitis. TCRdb called the 5' RACE reads again in MiXCR, with one record for every CDR3 protein. Of almost 250,000 distinct CDR3 sequences detected, 32% appear once; the ten largest clones hold 4% to 5.5%. Sequenced input: blood, either unsorted or a sorted T cell fraction (not recorded which). The receptors were gathered from a male donor with ankylosing spondylitis or in good health (not recorded which).

This clonotype was detected only a few times. The chain couples TRBV29-1 to TRBJ2-7, with 9 bases fitting TRBD1. The CDR3 is 15 residues long. CDR1 is SQVTM, CDR2 ANQGSEA, per germline. V dropped 0 bases and J dropped 7; count of bases not matched to a gene: 10. The CDR3 is CSVEELGQGTLEQYF. Here the CDR3 DNA reads TGCAGCGTTGAAGAGTTAGGACAGGGGACTCTGGAGCAGTACTTC.

V and J are TRBV20-1 and TRBJ2-7; D is unresolved. This CDR3 comprises 13 residues. Germline V lookup: CDR1 DFQATT, CDR2 SNEGSKA (reference sequence). V shed 1 base and J shed 0 bases, with 7 bases lying between them. CDR3 in amino acids: CSARARASYEQYF. CDR3 in DNA: TGCAGTGCTAGAGCTAGGGCCTCCTACGAGCAGTACTTC.

The table lists this clonotype with a few counts. The rearrangement links TRBV3-1 to TRBJ2-5; D is ambiguous. Trimming removed 4 bases at V and 5 bases at J, with 14 bases between. This CDR3 has 14 amino acids. CDR1 is LGHDT, CDR2 YNNKEL, per germline (reference sequence). CDR3 in amino acids: CASSPRTASETQYF. DNA for the CDR3: TGTGCCAGCAGCCCCCGGACCGCCTCGGAGACCCAGTACTTC.

This clonotype was seen only a few times. The rearrangement uses TRBV12-3 or TRBV12-4 and TRBJ2-1, with TRBD2 as a possible D gene (5 bases). V dropped 4 bases and J dropped 4 bases, with 17 bases sitting between them. The CDR3 totals 16 residues. CDR3 nucleotides: TGTGCCAGCAGTTCACCTCAGCCGGGGTGGTACAATGAGCAGTTCTTC. It translates to CASSSPQPGWYNEQFF.

J is TRBJ1-2 and V is TRBV5-1; no clear D gene. The V end lost 1 base, the J end lost 2 bases, and 12 bases lay between the germline ends. Looked up from germline, CDR1 is SGHRS and CDR2 is YFSETQ. The CDR3 runs to 15 residues. CDR3 sequence (DNA): TGCGCCAGCAGCTTGAACCGGGCGAGCAACTATGGCTACACCTTC. This encodes CASSLNRASNYGYTF.

V and J are TRBV5-1 and TRBJ2-3; TRBD2 is a possible D gene (5 bases). The length of the CDR3 is 14 residues. The V end was cut by 3 bases, the J end by 4 bases, with 12 bases between. CDR1 is SGHRS and CDR2 is YFSETQ in the germline V gene. This CDR3 is CASSSRTASDTQYF. CDR3 DNA: TGCGCCAGCAGCTCAAGGACTGCTTCAGATACGCAGTATTTT. The full variable domain, in which reference TRBV5-1 and TRBJ2-3 provide the parts outside the CDR3, is KAGVTQTPRYLIKTRGQQVTLSCSPISGHRSVSWYQQTPGQGLQFLFEYFSETQRNKGNFPGRFSGRQFSNSRSEMNVSTLELGDSALYLCASSSRTASDTQYFGPGTRLTVL.

The sample holds a few counts of this clonotype. The CDR3 sequence: CASSERGQNYNEQFF. CDR3 in DNA: TGCGCCAGCAGTGAAAGGGGACAGAACTACAATGAGCAGTTCTTC. This sequence joins TRBV10-2 and TRBJ2-1, with TRBD1 identical over 7 bases. The CDR3 has 15 amino acids. The V gene end was trimmed by 3 bases and the J gene end by 3 bases; junction bases not matched to a gene: 5. Per the germline V gene, CDR1 is WSHSY and CDR2 is SAAADI.

This sequence joins TRBV10-3 and TRBJ2-5, with TRBD2 as a possible D gene (5 bases). Trimming removed 5 bases from V and 2 bases from J, with 9 bases in between. This CDR3 contains 13 residues. CDR1 is ENHRY, CDR2 SYGVKD, per germline. CDR3 bases: TGTGCCATCAGTCCGGGAACTCAAGAGACCCAGTACTTC. It codes for CAISPGTQETQYF.

V is TRBV12-3 or TRBV12-4 and J is TRBJ2-1; 7 positions match TRBD2. This CDR3 has 15 amino acids. With 5 bases clipped from V and 8 bases from J, the junction kept 12 bases outside the gene matches. CDR3 residues: CASSALAERRYEQFF. The CDR3 nucleotides are TGTGCCAGCAGTGCCCTAGCGGAGAGGAGGTATGAGCAGTTCTTC.

The V gene is TRBV12-3 or TRBV12-4, the J gene TRBJ2-7; 16 bases match TRBD2. The CDR3 extends over 16 amino acids. V was pared by 0 bases and J by 4 bases, with 0 bases of the junction left unmatched. In DNA form, the CDR3 reads TGTGCCAGCAGTTTAGCGGGACTAGCGGGGGGGTACGAGCAGTACTTC. This codes for CASSLAGLAGGYEQYF.

The chain has TRBV12-3 or TRBV12-4 and TRBJ1-4; 7 bases line up with TRBD1. Trimming took 5 bases from V and 8 from J; bases not matched to a gene: 11. CDR3 length equals 15 residues. The DNA of the CDR3 is TGTGCCAGCAGTCATCCAGGGGGTGACGCGGAAAAACTGTTTTTT. Translating it yields CASSHPGGDAEKLFF.

The chain carries TRBV5-1 and TRBJ2-5; possibly TRBD2 for D (5 bases). The germline gives CDR1 SGHRS, CDR2 YFSETQ. The CDR3 runs to 13 residues. V lost 1 base to trimming and J lost 5 bases, with 9 bases between them. The CDR3 DNA sequence: TGCGCCAGCAGCTTGTTGGGAGAGGAGACCCAGTACTTC. Translated, it gives CASSLLGEETQYF.

The rearrangement uses TRBV20-1 and TRBJ2-7, with D uncertain. Germline-derived CDR1 and CDR2 are DFQATT and SNEGSKA (reference sequence). This CDR3 is built from 13 residues. V was shortened by 0 bases and J by 1 base, with 7 bases between the two germline ends. For the CDR3, the DNA is TGCAGTGCTAGAGATGCAGAGTCCTACGAGCAGTACTTC. Protein product: CSARDAESYEQYF.

The chain has TRBV5-1 and TRBJ2-3; D may match TRBD1 or TRBD2 (5 bases each). Germline V CDR1 and CDR2: SGHRS, YFSETQ. The CDR3 has 15 amino acids. Trimming removed 4 bases at V and 6 bases at J, with 18 bases between. CDR3 sequence (DNA): TGCGCCAGCAGCCTCCGGGACGGTCCCCGGGATACGCAGTATTTT. Residues: CASSLRDGPRDTQYF.

This clonotype was recorded a few times. The rearrangement uses TRBV20-1 and TRBJ2-3; D may be TRBD2 (6 bases). V was shortened by 3 bases and J by 6 bases, with 19 bases between the two germline ends. There are 15 residues in the CDR3. CDR1 and CDR2 from the germline V gene are DFQATT and SNEGSKA (reference sequence). The CDR3, as DNA: TGCAGTGCTAGTTGGCTAGCGCTACACCGGGATACGCAGTATTTT. This gives the protein CSASWLALHRDTQYF.

The chain employs TRBV5-5 and TRBJ2-1; D remains unclear. The V and J ends lost 4 bases and 4 bases respectively, with 15 bases between them. The CDR3 sequence is 15 residues long. Germline CDR1 SGHKS, CDR2 YYEKEE (reference sequence). The CDR3 loop is CASSPGSGDYNEQFF. CDR3 in DNA: TGTGCCAGCAGCCCCGGGTCCGGAGATTACAATGAGCAGTTCTTC.

This clonotype occurred a few times. This chain connects TRBV7-2 to TRBJ2-1; weak D call: TRBD2 (6 bases). V was clipped by 4 bases and J by 1 base, with 11 bases between them. The CDR3 sequence is 15 residues long. Germline-derived CDR1 and CDR2 are SGHTA and FQGNSA. The CDR3 DNA is TGTGCCAGCAGCTCCCTAGCGACTTCCTACAATGAGCAGTTCTTC. As protein: CASSSLATSYNEQFF.

In this sample, this clonotype turned up a few times. The CDR3 protein is CASTLGTNLGDTQYF. In nucleotides, the CDR3 is TGCGCCAGCACTCTAGGAACTAACTTGGGAGATACGCAGTATTTT. This chain links TRBV5-1 with TRBJ2-3; D not resolved. CDR1 SGHRS and CDR2 YFSETQ come from the germline V gene. V lost 6 bases to trimming and J lost 5 bases, with 19 bases between them. The CDR3 extends over 15 amino acids.

The chain carries TRBV10-2 and TRBJ2-3, with D tentatively TRBD2 (5 bases). CDR3 length: 14 residues. Germline CDR1 is WSHSY and CDR2 is SAAADI. Trimming left V 3 bases short and J 4 bases short, with 11 bases between. CDR3 residues: CASSDSSSPDTQYF. The CDR3 nucleotides read TGCGCCAGCAGTGACTCTTCTAGCCCAGATACGCAGTATTTT.